This T cell receptor beta chain originates from a study of T-cell reconstitution after alpha-beta-depleted transplantation in children. The CDR3 totals 16 residues. Germline CDR1 MNHEY, CDR2 SMNVEV (reference sequence). The ends lost 2 bases at V and 4 bases at J; junction bases unmatched: 9. Unique molecular identifiers were built into the TCRbeta library. MiXCR, applied by TCRdb to the PCR reads, yields one record per CDR3 protein. The sample lists some 400,000 distinct CDR3 sequences, around 20% seen once, with 3.5% to 4% in the top ten. Sample: PBMCs from the stem cell graft donor, taken from the stem cell graft. The chain uses TRBV27 and TRBJ2-3; TRBD2 agrees at 7 bases. The clonotype originates from a human donor who donated a stem cell graft to a child with acute myeloid leukemia. CDR3 sequence reads: CASSLVGGRGADTQYF. The CDR3 DNA reads as TGTGCCAGCAGTTTAGTTGGCGGGAGAGGCGCAGATACGCAGTATTTT.